This T cell receptor (beta chain) derives from a study of post-analysis software for immune sequencing data. Across the whole study: Disease trajectories encompassed relapsing-remitting, secondary progressive and progressive-relapsing multiple sclerosis.

This clonotype was found a few times. Its antigen is unidentified. Between the trimmed V and J ends, which lost 0 bases and 5 bases, there was a span of 14 bases. This CDR3 contains 15 residues. Germline assignment: CDR1 SGHRS and CDR2 YFSETQ. TCR beta libraries were prepared from cDNA with unique molecular identifiers. A population of about 0.95 to 10 million T cells gave rise to roughly 0.5 million cDNA molecules. TCRdb independently ran MiXCR on the PCR reads; one entry per CDR3 protein. In the table there are a few hundred thousand distinct CDR3 sequences, 39% of which are singletons. Points from the study as a whole: Samples sharing a preparation batch grouped tightly together when assessed by F measure. Significantly lower normalized Chao1 diversity was seen in multiple sclerosis patients than in controls. Comparison of patients with controls showed five TRBV segments more frequent in patients, TRBV5-6, TRBV5-1 and TRBV20-1 among them.

This TCR came from a girl under 10 years old with multiple sclerosis. This chain links TRBV5-1 with TRBJ2-5, with D possibly matching TRBD1 (6 bases). Sequences were obtained from blood. The CDR3 DNA follows: TGCGCCAGCAGCTTGGCTCCACAGGGATGGGAGACCCAGTACTTC. Protein product: CASSLAPQGWETQYF.